The T cell receptor (beta chain) under discussion was sequenced for a study of cytomegalovirus exposure and HLA in healthy donors (dated 2017 in TCRdb). As for the study more broadly: In an earlier analysis of several hundred of the donors, 276 Gb of sequence data and 117 million unique TCR beta sequences from about 180 million T cells were reported. Both class I and class II loci were covered by HLA typing, at four-digit resolution. Donor age, sex, ethnicity and CMV serostatus were collected together with the repertoire data. Rather than using new phenotypic data, the later analysis identified candidate immune exposures from TCR beta sequences and from how often those sequences occurred across donors. The study combined high-throughput TCR immunosequencing, statistical association of individual TCRs with disease status, and machine learning to predict cytomegalovirus infection status. Every repertoire in the discovery cohort had been generated on one and the same sequencing platform. An earlier analysis of several hundred of the donors applied high-throughput TCR beta sequencing to assess whether each TCR beta V gene segment acted as functional or pseudogenic. The genetic ancestry cluster associated with self-reported Caucasian donors included about 81% of the 300 to 450 genotyped donors. In addition to the first cohort of around 670 subjects, a separate validation cohort of approximately 120 different subjects was used. The aim of the study was to test whether cataloging public T cell receptors could identify signatures of past pathogen exposure. Four to six DR-DQ haplotypes were handled as single units for association and clustering, since linkage in the cohort was strong. Typing coverage differed by locus: A, B, C, DRB1 and DQB1 were typed in roughly 620-630 donors, DQA1 in about 500, DPA1 in over 600, and DPB1 in roughly 450. Among around 400 genotyped donors of the cohort, an average of roughly 230,000 unique TCR beta nucleotide sequences was sequenced per donor, of which 15% to 20% were non-productive. Using immunosequencing, the study profiled T cell repertoires from 666 subjects and related those repertoires to cytomegalovirus serostatus. In a later genetic analysis, genome-wide SNP genotypes for 398 of the 666 donors were used, and that subset was treated as a discovery cohort. Approximately 310 gigabases of sequencing data and tens of millions of unique TCR sequences were included in an early release covering about 600 HLA-typed donors. To study patterns of TCR occurrence, a later analysis re-analyzed previously published TCR beta repertoires from 666 donors and added high-resolution HLA genotyping.

Study-wide findings and limitations: A few of the identified cytomegalovirus-associated TCR beta chains were confirmed in vitro to be specific for cytomegalovirus antigens. A total of 164 TCR beta chains were listed by the study as associated with cytomegalovirus. For the cohort, immune exposure information was limited to CMV serostatus. Because HLA typing was missing for some donors at each locus, association tests included only the typed subset. Linkage disequilibrium might explain the correlated functional status among segregating V segments, but an unknown experimental factor could not be excluded. When HLA alleles, especially DR and DQ, strongly co-occurred, TCR associations were difficult to assign to individual alleles. A later analysis reported that several top co-occurrence clusters appeared linked to parvovirus B19, influenza, CMV and Epstein-Barr virus. A group of highly shared sequence variants was considered likely to be a technical artifact of the sequencing pipeline. A later analysis associated 15,000 or so TCR beta sequences with specific HLA alleles at a false discovery rate of 0.05. According to the authors, the approach could potentially be generalized to other disease states and immunological phenotypes. Compared with the roughly 700-donor mean, donors in an Asian-associated ancestry cluster had fewer N-insertions in productive TCRs, according to a later genetic analysis. A later genetic analysis associated a missense DCLRE1C variant with V-gene and J-gene trimming of TCR beta chains, and an independent cohort replicated the association. The classifier was reported to diagnose cytomegalovirus status with high specificity and sensitivity in both the original and validation cohorts. The earlier analysis of around 600 of the donors excluded over 15 rarely observed V segments, including chromosome 9 orphons, because counts were too low. In a later analysis, the rate of TCR association differed among HLA loci, with DRB1 alleles having the most associated TCRs and HLA-C alleles having the fewest. The presence/absence analyses assumed that sequencing depth was roughly uniform across donors, and that assumption may not be true. Most TCR sequences were seen in very few donors, while some public TCRs were found in many individuals. Broadly in line with IMGT annotations, most TCR beta V segments showed up in productive rearrangements about 87% or about 30% of the time in an earlier analysis of a few hundred of the donors. Compared with equally common non-associated chains, HLA-associated TCR beta chains in a later analysis were more clonally expanded and had lower generation probabilities. This cohort had only TCR beta chains sequenced, and the lack of alpha or paired-chain data limited which features could be detected. A further reported finding was that TCR beta sequences accurately predicted the HLA-A and HLA-B alleles for most subjects in the first cohort. A later analysis found that most CMV-associated TCR beta chains appeared HLA-restricted, with HLA associations seemingly driven largely by CMV exposure.

This clone occurred a few times. Its antigen is unknown. No much larger clone exists at a distance of one base, and base qualities are not known. In total, roughly 670 healthy bone marrow donors made up the cohort. At the time of sampling, all cohort members were nominally healthy, though unrecorded immune exposures were likely present. The donor was CMV seropositive and was included in the group of 250 to 350 seropositive cohort members. Every donor gave a peripheral blood sample, and the peripheral blood mononuclear cells from that sample were used for TCR beta sequencing. Genomic DNA was extracted from the blood cell samples with the Qiagen DNeasy Blood Extraction Kit. The method behind the library was the immunoSEQ multiplex PCR assay. The multiplex PCR relied on a mix of 60 forward primers for TCR Vbeta segments and 13 reverse primers for TCR Jbeta segments. The CDR3 region of rearranged TCR beta genes was amplified from genomic DNA with a multiplex PCR assay. Amplified TCR beta libraries were sequenced as 87-base-pair reads on the Illumina HiSeq System. Regarding the original processing steps: A later analysis tallied roughly 76 million unique TCR beta chains across the 666 repertoires, and about 12 million of those chains were shared by two or more donors. A nearest-neighbor algorithm error-corrected the raw reads and collapsed the reads into unique sequences, merging closely related sequences to remove PCR and sequencing errors. V, D and J gene segments were assigned by aligning CDR3 sequences to IMGT reference sequences. For a sequence to be retained, a match of at least six nucleotides was required to both a V gene segment and a J gene segment. Rearrangements were classified as productive when the CDR3 lacked stop codons and remained in frame with V and J, and all other rearrangements were classified as non-productive. Following IMGT convention, CDR3 was defined as the stretch from the second conserved V-encoded cysteine to the conserved J-encoded phenylalanine. In an earlier analysis of around 640 of the donors, sequences lacking an unambiguous match to a single V gene segment were excluded. An earlier analysis of 550 to 650 of the donors classified V segments as functional when productive rearrangements were above 56.7% and as segregating when the standard deviation between donors was above 5%. A statistical classification framework was built to diagnose cytomegalovirus status from the catalog of TCR beta chain sequences. V and J gene assignment, in a later analysis, came from comparing TCR nucleotide sequences with IMGT/GENE-DB human TR gene sequences. A later analysis assigned CDR3 sequences and most-parsimonious VDJ recombination scenarios with the TCRdist pipeline. In a later analysis, every TCR beta chain was defined by the combination of its CDR3 amino acid sequence and its V-gene family, and reads without a unique V-gene family were dropped. As a way to deal with suspected cross-contamination and a sequencing artifact, a later analysis dropped roughly 620 nucleotide sequences that were highly shared and had low generation probability. In a later analysis, a clonal expansion index for each public chain was calculated from normalized within-repertoire ranks of inferred template counts. A later analysis computed generation probabilities with a VDJ recombination model fitted to out-of-frame rearrangements, and checked the results against IGoR. A later analysis scored TCR-TCR, TCR-HLA and TCR-CMV co-occurrence with hypergeometric tests, applying a repertoire-size bias correction to TCR pairs. To estimate false discovery rates, a later analysis permuted the HLA or CMV assignments 20 times. In a later analysis, co-occurring TCRs were grouped using DBSCAN, and TCRdist sequence similarity was added for clustering within HLA-allele-positive subsets. Repertoires with fewer than 30,000 or more than 120,000 public chains, plus five repertoires with anomalous nucleotide sharing, were excluded from co-occurrence clustering. This is the immuneACCESS table as TCRdb keeps it, with only in-frame sequences that have V and J called. A part of the clones is gone; compared with another copy, unresolved V genes explain less than half, and the rest is unexplained. V, J and clone size derive from that table, while D and trimming were established from the DNA sequence. The sample has around 76,000 clones on record, 65% to 85% of them singletons. Jointly, the top ten make up 16% of the sample.

The TCR comes from a middle-aged woman in good health and CMV-seropositive. Sequenced input: PBMCs.

The CDR3 corresponds to CASIGLGGATDTQYF. The bases are TGCGCCAGCATAGGTCTAGGGGGGGCCACAGATACGCAGTATTTT. This chain is built from TRBV5-1 and TRBJ2-3; perhaps TRBD2 is the D gene, with 7 bases matching. V gives up 6 bases and J gives up 2 bases, and the segment between their germline ends measures 16 bases. Including the terminal cysteine and phenylalanine, the CDR3 comprises 15 residues. Just CDR3 DNA is preserved here, 45 bases in frame from base 1. From a lookup of the germline V gene, CDR1 and CDR2 are SGHRS and YFSETQ.